One sample yielded the 18 T cell receptor beta chains listed below, sequenced in a study of identical twins. TCRdb used MiXCR to reprocess the 5' RACE reads, holding one entry per CDR3 protein. Found here are 300,000 to 400,000 distinct CDR3 sequences, approximately 8.7% of them singletons; the top ten hold about 8.1%. Input material: naive T cells sorted from blood. The receptors stem from a woman in her fifties or sixties in good health.

Only a few counts were recorded for this clonotype. The chain joins TRBV25-1 to TRBJ1-2; 9 positions match TRBD1. V lost 2 bases and J lost 3; bases outside the gene matches: 4. The CDR3 is 15 residues long. Germline V gene sequence: CDR1 MGHDK, CDR2 SYGVNS. The CDR3 DNA reads TGTGCCAGCAGTGAACGGACAGGGGAGGACTATGGCTACACCTTC. This codes for CASSERTGEDYGYTF.

This clonotype was observed a few times. The chain uses TRBV6-5 and TRBJ2-2; no firm D call. The V end lost 0 bases, the J end lost 6 bases, and 11 bases lay between the germline ends. Germline CDR1 and CDR2: MNHEY and SVGAGI. This CDR3 has 15 amino acids. CDR3 sequence reads: CASSYSGFRAGELFF. The CDR3 DNA reads TGTGCCAGCAGTTACTCCGGGTTCCGGGCCGGGGAGCTGTTTTTT.

This clonotype was seen a handful of times. The chain carries TRBV3-1 and TRBJ1-1; a weak D match, TRBD1 (5 bases). The germline V and J ends were trimmed by 3 bases and 1 base, with 12 bases remaining between them. CDR3 size: 15 residues. Germline lookup yields CDR1 LGHDT and CDR2 YNNKEL (reference sequence). The CDR3 DNA sequence: TGTGCCAGCAGCCATCGGCAGGGAACGAACACTGAAGCTTTCTTT. Encoded protein: CASSHRQGTNTEAFF. Together with reference TRBV3-1 and TRBJ1-1, the CDR3 gives the full variable domain: DTAVSQTPKYLVTQMGNDKSIKCEQNLGHDTMYWYKQDSKKFLKIMFSYNNKELIINETVPNRFSPKSPDKAHLNLHINSLELGDSAVYFCASSHRQGTNTEAFFGQGTRLTVV.

This clonotype was seen a few times. V gene TRBV20-1 combines with J gene TRBJ2-6; D is ambiguous. V lost 6 bases and J lost 1, with 16 bases in between. CDR1 and CDR2 (germline): DFQATT, SNEGSKA (reference sequence). The length of the CDR3 is 16 residues. CDR3 DNA sequence: TGCAGTGCGCAGATGGGAACACGTTCTGGGGCCAACGTCCTGACTTTC. Encoded protein: CSAQMGTRSGANVLTF.

This clonotype was detected many times. This chain connects TRBV11-2 to TRBJ2-3; 7 nucleotides align to TRBD2. CDR1 is SGHAT and CDR2 is FQNNGV in the germline V gene. There are 16 residues in the CDR3. Losses at the gene ends were 0 bases for V and 0 bases for J; bases not matched to a gene: 3. CDR3 nucleotides: TGTGCCAGCAGCTTAGATGCAGCGGGGAGCACAGATACGCAGTATTTT. It encodes CASSLDAAGSTDTQYF.

This sequence joins TRBV2 and TRBJ1-5; D uncertain. V was trimmed by 8 bases and J by 0 bases, leaving 11 bases between them. The CDR3 is 14 amino acids. Germline values: CDR1 SNHLY, CDR2 FYNNEI. The CDR3, as DNA: TGTGCCAGCGCGAAAAGGTATAGCAATCAGCCCCAGCATTTT. Protein: CASAKRYSNQPQHF.

A remark on this clonotype: This likely comes from a read error, as the CDR3 has no conserved phenylalanine or tryptophan at its end. No DNA is shown, since the ends of the CDR3 on it are uncertain; the CDR3 is the one TCRdb lists. The chain couples TRBV4-1 to TRBJ2-1; the D call in the table, TRBD2, was not verified against the DNA. Both ends counted, the CDR3 spans 12 residues. Germline V lookup: CDR1 MGHRA, CDR2 YSYEKL. This CDR3 reads CASSHPKAGFWL.

This chain connects TRBV3-1 to TRBJ1-6; unclear D gene. There are 14 residues in the CDR3. Trimming removed 4 bases from V and 5 bases from J, with 9 bases in between. Germline lookup yields CDR1 LGHDT and CDR2 YNNKEL (reference sequence). CDR3 sequence: CASSPVVDNSPLHF. The CDR3 coding sequence is TGTGCCAGCAGCCCCGTCGTAGATAATTCACCCCTCCACTTT.

The V call is TRBV5-1, the J call TRBJ2-5; TRBD1 might be the D (6 bases). Deletions cut 0 bases from V and 2 bases from J, with 11 bases between. The CDR3 runs 15 residues. From germline, CDR1 is SGHRS and CDR2 YFSETQ. This CDR3 is CASSLGTAEQETQYF. The CDR3 region has the DNA TGCGCCAGCAGCTTGGGGACAGCAGAGCAAGAGACCCAGTACTTC. The full variable domain, with the rest looked up from reference TRBV5-1 and TRBJ2-5, is KAGVTQTPRYLIKTRGQQVTLSCSPISGHRSVSWYQQTPGQGLQFLFEYFSETQRNKGNFPGRFSGRQFSNSRSEMNVSTLELGDSALYLCASSLGTAEQETQYFGPGTRLLVL.

The chain recombines TRBV12-3 or TRBV12-4 with TRBJ2-2; no firm D call. This CDR3 is built from 15 residues. The V and J ends lost 3 bases and 2 bases respectively, with 10 bases between them. CDR3 nucleotide sequence: TGTGCCAGCAGTTTCGTGACTTTAAACACCGGGGAGCTGTTTTTT. This sequence encodes CASSFVTLNTGELFF.

This chain joins TRBV19 and TRBJ2-1; D uncertain. Germline V gene sequence: CDR1 LNHDA, CDR2 SQIVND (reference sequence). The CDR3 spans 15 residues. Trimming cost V 3 bases and J 1 base, with 10 bases left between them. Written as DNA, the CDR3 is TGTGCCAGTAGTATCAGCGCAGGTTCCTACAATGAGCAGTTCTTC. Protein: CASSISAGSYNEQFF.

This clonotype was recorded at least ten times. In DNA form, the CDR3 reads TGCGCCAGCAGTGATTCCCCCTTCCGGGAGCTGTTTTTT. This sequence encodes CASSDSPFRELFF. V is TRBV10-1 and J is TRBJ2-2; D is ambiguous. Per germline, CDR1 WNHNN and CDR2 SYGVQD (reference sequence). Trimming stripped 3 bases from V and 9 bases from J, with 11 bases between. The CDR3 extends over 13 amino acids.

This clonotype was seen more than once but under ten times. This rearrangement joins TRBV2 to TRBJ2-7; D unresolved. Trimming removed 8 bases from V and 0 bases from J, with 5 bases in between. Looked up from germline, CDR1 is SNHLY and CDR2 is FYNNEI. The CDR3 extends over 11 amino acids. CDR3: CASSPSYEQYV. The CDR3 coding sequence is TGTGCCAGCTCGCCCTCCTACGAGCAGTACGTC.

This chain connects TRBV18 to TRBJ2-2; 7 bases are a match to TRBD1. CDR3 length: 17 residues. V gave up 1 base and J gave up 3 bases; unmatched junction bases: 8. Germline lookup yields CDR1 KGHSH and CDR2 LQKENI. The CDR3 reads CASSPRQTGIYTGELFF. CDR3 nucleotide sequence: TGTGCCAGCTCACCACGCCAGACAGGGATTTACACCGGGGAGCTGTTTTTT.

The sample holds many counts of this clonotype. The rearrangement joins TRBV6-5 to TRBJ2-2, with unresolved D. The V end was cut by 2 bases, the J end by 1 base, with 5 bases between. The CDR3 is made up of 14 amino acids. Germline CDR1 MNHEY, CDR2 SVGAGI. CDR3 amino acids: CASSYGENTGELFF. In DNA, the CDR3 is TGTGCCAGCAGTTACGGGGAGAACACCGGGGAGCTGTTTTTT.

This clonotype showed up just a few times. This sequence joins TRBV20-1 and TRBJ2-5, with 9 bases matching TRBD2. The CDR3 is 14 amino acids. The germline gives CDR1 DFQATT, CDR2 SNEGSKA (reference sequence). The V segment lost 6 bases and the J segment 4 bases; nucleotides outside the gene matches: 9. The CDR3: CSAPRGSGGETQYF. For the CDR3, the DNA is TGCAGTGCCCCACGCGGTAGCGGGGGAGAGACCCAGTACTTC.

The chain uses TRBV20-1 and TRBJ1-2, with D hard to call. Trimming left V 5 bases short and J 4 bases short, with 23 bases between. The CDR3 spans 16 residues. Germline V CDR1 and CDR2: DFQATT, SNEGSKA (reference sequence). The CDR3 loop reads CSAFPLGQSTFYGYTF. The CDR3 region has the DNA TGCAGTGCTTTTCCTTTGGGTCAGAGCACTTTCTATGGCTACACCTTC.

The rearrangement uses TRBV6-1 and TRBJ2-1; D not resolved. Germline lookup yields CDR1 MNHNS and CDR2 SASEGT. This CDR3 is 14 amino acids long. V gave up 6 bases and J gave up 0 bases, with 9 bases separating them. For the CDR3, the DNA is TGTGCCAGCAGAGTCTCTAGCTCCTACAATGAGCAGTTCTTC. Translated: CASRVSSSYNEQFF.